A selection of T cell receptor beta chains follows, all from one sample in a study of blood T cells in healthy people across ages. TCRdb ran MiXCR on the 5' RACE reads and lists one entry per CDR3 protein. The sample includes 750,000 to 950,000 distinct CDR3 sequences, around 29% of them seen just once. The sample was also reused in another study, on T cells of mothers and their children.

The specimen sequenced was blood. Receptors originate from a woman aged 40 to 50 in good health. Both conserved end residues are part of each CDR3. A D gene is named only where the DNA matches it firmly. Clone size, where shown, is once, few, many, or a class for clones that have expanded.

>16|.|TRBD2|TRBJ2-1|TRBV4-3
TGCGCCAGCAGCCAAGGTCCAGCGGGGGGGTCCGGGGAGCAGTTCTTC
CASSQGPAGGSGEQFF
>15|.|.|TRBJ2-5|TRBV7-2
TGTGCCAGCAGCTTCCCTTTTGCGGTCCAAGAGACCCAGTACTTC
CASSFPFAVQETQYF
>10|.|.|TRBJ1-2|TRBV12-3/TRBV12-4
TGTGCCAGCGGGACTATTGGCTACACCTTC
CASGTIGYTF
>13|few|.|TRBJ1-1|TRBV10-3
TGTGCCACCACAGGCCCTGCGGTCACTGAAGCTTTCTTT
CATTGPAVTEAFF
>19|.|.|TRBJ2-6|TRBV7-9
TGTGCCAGCAGCCAGAGGGAAGAGAGGGTTCCCTCTGGGGCCAACGTCCTGACTTTC
CASSQREERVPSGANVLTF
>13|.|TRBD1|TRBJ1-6|TRBV10-3
TGTGCCAACCGGGACAGATATAATTCACCCCTCCACTTT
CANRDRYNSPLHF
>12|.|.|TRBJ2-7|TRBV4-2
TGTGCCAGCAGCGCCGATGGGTTCGAGCAGTACTTC
CASSADGFEQYF
>16|few|TRBD1|TRBJ1-5|TRBV20-1
TGCAGTGCTAGAGCGTTGCGGGACAGGGTTGGTCAGCCCCAGCATTTT
CSARALRDRVGQPQHF
>13|many|.|TRBJ2-7|TRBV7-2
TGTGCCAGCAGCTTGGGGACCCTCTACGAGCAGTACTTC
CASSLGTLYEQYF
>13|.|.|TRBJ1-5|TRBV19
TGTGCCAGTAGTGAGAGGGGGAATCAGCCCCAGCATTTT
CASSERGNQPQHF
>15|many|.|TRBJ2-7|TRBV7-2
TGTGCCAGCAGGACTGAGGGGGGCCCTTCCTACGAGCAGTACTTC
CASRTEGGPSYEQYF
>13|many|TRBD1|TRBJ2-7|TRBV2
TGTGCCAGCAAAGGACAGGGGGCTTACGAGCAGTACTTC
CASKGQGAYEQYF
>16|.|TRBD1|TRBJ2-5|TRBV7-7
TGTGCTAGCAGCTTACATCCGGGACAGGGGTCGGAGACCCAGTACTTC
CASSLHPGQGSETQYF
>12|.|.|TRBJ2-7|TRBV7-6
TGTGTCAGCAGCTTAGTGGGTAACGAGCAGTACTTC
CVSSLVGNEQYF
>14|.|TRBD1|TRBJ1-1|TRBV14
TGTGCCAGCAGCCAAAAACAGGGGGCGGCTGAAGCTTTCTTT
CASSQKQGAAEAFF
>13|few|.|TRBJ2-1|TRBV7-2
TGTGCCAGCAGCTTAGGCACTCGCAATGAGCAGTTCTTC
CASSLGTRNEQFF
>16|.|TRBD1|TRBJ1-2|TRBV27
TGTGCCAGCAGTTTAATGGGACAGGGGTGGTCCTATGGCTACACCTTC
CASSLMGQGWSYGYTF
>16|.|TRBD1|TRBJ2-1|TRBV7-9
TGTGCCAGCAGCCCGATGACAGGGTCAGGCTACAATGGGAGGTTCTTC
CASSPMTGSGYNGRFF
>13|many|TRBD1|TRBJ2-7|TRBV7-9
TGTGCCAGCAGTGGACAGGGGAACCACGAGCAGTACTTC
CASSGQGNHEQYF
>15|many|TRBD1|TRBJ1-6|TRBV20-1
TGCAGTGCTCATGTAACAGGGGGCGCGGTATCACCCCTCCACTTT
CSAHVTGGAVSPLHF
>13|many|.|TRBJ2-7|TRBV12-3/TRBV12-4
TGTGCCAGCACCCCCAGTGAGGGACGCGAGCAGTACTTC
CASTPSEGREQYF
>13|many|.|TRBJ2-5|TRBV5-1
TGCGCCAGCAAGGGGGGGGACCAAGAGACCCAGTACTTC
CASKGGDQETQYF
>14|few|.|TRBJ2-2|TRBV20-1
TGCAGTGCTAGAGATCTAAGAGGACCCGGGGAGCTGTTTTTT
CSARDLRGPGELFF
>14|once|TRBD1|TRBJ2-7|TRBV7-2
TGTGCCAGCAGCACTGGGACAGGGGACTACGAGCAGTACTTC
CASSTGTGDYEQYF
>14|.|.|TRBJ1-1|TRBV5-1
TGCGCCAGCAGCTTCTGGCAGCCGAACACTGAAGCTTTCTTT
CASSFWQPNTEAFF
>15|many|.|TRBJ2-5|TRBV5-1
TGCGCCAGCAGCTTGGGCGTGCCTCTCCAAGAGACCCAGTACTTC
CASSLGVPLQETQYF
>14|many|.|TRBJ1-2|TRBV5-1
TGCGCCAGCAGCGACCAGGACGGGAAGTATGGCTACACCTTC
CASSDQDGKYGYTF
>19|.|.|TRBJ1-5|TRBV12-3/TRBV12-4
TGTGCCGGCCCCCCCCCAACCCTCAAAGACAAGTATAGCAATCAGCCCCAGCATTTT
CAGPPPTLKDKYSNQPQHF
>13|.|.|TRBJ2-1|TRBV7-3
TGTGCCAGCAGGTCGACAGGAAACAATGAGCAGTTCTTC
CASRSTGNNEQFF
>17|.|.|TRBJ1-6|TRBV14
TGTGCCAGCAGCCAAGATCGCGCAGGGACCATGAATTCACCCCTCCACTTT
CASSQDRAGTMNSPLHF
>16|few|.|TRBJ2-1|TRBV7-2
TGTGCCAGCAGCTCCCAGGGGGGGGTGGCAAGTAATGAGCAGTTCTTC
CASSSQGGVASNEQFF
>16|.|.|TRBJ1-4|TRBV7-9
TGTGCCAGCAGCTCGGGGACCGCGGGTACTAATGAAAAACTGTTTTTT
CASSSGTAGTNEKLFF
>15|many|.|TRBJ2-1|TRBV5-1
TGCGCCAGCAGCCCCGGAGCGGGCCCCCCCGGGGAGCAGTTCTTC
CASSPGAGPPGEQFF
>20|many|.|TRBJ1-1|TRBV5-1
TGCGCCAGCAGCTTGATCCCTCTCGTAACGAGGGGTTCCCTTAACACTGAAGCTTTCTTT
CASSLIPLVTRGSLNTEAFF
>15|few|TRBD2|TRBJ2-7|TRBV14
TGTGCCAGCAGCCAACGGACTAGCGGAGCGGACGAGCAGTACTTC
CASSQRTSGADEQYF
>15|.|TRBD2|TRBJ2-1|TRBV7-2
TGTGCCAGCAGCCCCAGACTAGCGGGAAACAATGAGCAGTTCTTC
CASSPRLAGNNEQFF
>15|once|.|TRBJ1-3|TRBV3-1
TGTGCCAGCAGCCCGATCGACAGCTCTGGAAACACCATATATTTT
CASSPIDSSGNTIYF
>15|.|TRBD1|TRBJ1-5|TRBV28
TGTGCCAGCAGACTACACAGGGGAGGTGGTCAGCCCCAGCATTTT
CASRLHRGGGQPQHF
>12|many|.|TRBJ1-2|TRBV7-2
TGTGCCAGCAGCATGACAGAACGAGGCTACACCTTC
CASSMTERGYTF
>15|few|.|TRBJ2-7|TRBV28
TGTGCCAGCAGTTCCTTCGGACAGCCAACCTACGAGCAGTACTTC
CASSSFGQPTYEQYF